These T cell receptor beta chains were read from a single sample in a study of shared clonotypes between healthy human individuals. Clones were sequenced by immunoSEQ multiplex PCR, and TCRdb holds only the in-frame ones, with some missing. The sample consists of about 2.1 million clones, around 95% of them appearing once. Material: naive CD8+ T cells from PBMCs. The receptors shown here come from a man in his late teens or twenties in good health. Some clones in this sample may be carry-over from other donors' samples. CDR3s include the opening cysteine and the closing phenylalanine or tryptophan. The D gene is left open where the match is weak. Size tells how often a clone was seen (once, few, many) or the class of an expanded clone, and some rows leave it out.

cdr3_nt cdr3_aa d_call j_call v_call clone_size
TGTGCCAGCAGCTCGCTAAGGAAAGGGGATGATCAGCCCCAGCATTTT CASSSLRKGDDQPQHF NA TRBJ1-5 TRBV11-3 NA
TGTGCTAGTGGCACCGGAGCGGGAGGATACAATGAGCAGTTCTTC CASGTGAGGYNEQFF TRBD2 TRBJ2-1 TRBV12-5 once
TGTGCCAGCAGTGGCCCCTTCAATGAGCAGTTCTTC CASSGPFNEQFF NA TRBJ2-1 TRBV6-1 NA
TGTGCCAGCAGCTTCACAGGTTTGGATGGCTACACCTTC CASSFTGLDGYTF NA TRBJ1-2 TRBV5-5 NA
TGTGCCAGCAGACCGGACTCCCAGGCAGATACGCAGTATTTT CASRPDSQADTQYF NA TRBJ2-3 TRBV6-6 NA
TGTGCCAGCAGAAGAAGCGGGAGAGGCTACAATGAGCAGTTCTTC CASRRSGRGYNEQFF TRBD2 TRBJ2-1 TRBV27 NA
TGTGCCAGCAGCGTAGAAGGACGCGAGCAGTACTTC CASSVEGREQYF NA TRBJ2-7 TRBV9 NA
TGTGCCAGCAGCGTAGCGGCGTCGGGACTAGCGGGAGCAAGTGGGACCCAGTACTTC CASSVAASGLAGASGTQYF TRBD2 TRBJ2-5 TRBV9 NA
TGTGCCAGCAGCGTAGACAGCCGCTACGAGCAGTACTTC CASSVDSRYEQYF NA TRBJ2-7 TRBV7-9 NA
TGCGCCAGCAGTGGAGGAAGCAGCCAGTACTTC CASSGGSSQYF NA TRBJ2-5 TRBV10-2 NA
TGTGCCAGCAGCTTAGCCGCGCGACCAAAATCCCAATACAATGAGCAGTTCTTC CASSLAARPKSQYNEQFF NA TRBJ2-1 TRBV11-2 NA
TGTGCCAGCAGCTTAGATGGGACAGGGTCCTACGAGCAGTACTTC CASSLDGTGSYEQYF TRBD1 TRBJ2-7 TRBV7-9 NA
TGTGCCACCAGCAGGTCCCCGGGACGCGGGGATGAAAAACTGTTTTTT CATSRSPGRGDEKLFF NA TRBJ1-4 TRBV15 NA
TGTGCCTGGAGCGGCCTTCACACTGAAGCTTTCTTT CAWSGLHTEAFF NA TRBJ1-1 TRBV30 few
TGTGCCAGCAGCCCCCATCTCACCGGGGAGCTGTTTTTT CASSPHLTGELFF NA TRBJ2-2 TRBV27 NA
TGTGCTAGTGGTTTGACAGGTCTGAACACCGGGGAGCTGTTTTTT CASGLTGLNTGELFF NA TRBJ2-2 TRBV12-5 NA
TGCGCCAGCAGCGCCGGACTAGCGGGAATCACCGGGGAGCTGTTTTTT CASSAGLAGITGELFF TRBD2 TRBJ2-2 TRBV5-1 NA
TGTGCCAGCAGCGCCGGGGGCACCCAGTACTTC CASSAGGTQYF NA TRBJ2-5 TRBV9 once
TGCGCCAGCAGCCCAGAACAGGGGATGGAGCCCTACGAGCAGTACTTC CASSPEQGMEPYEQYF TRBD1 TRBJ2-7 TRBV5-1 NA
TGTGCCAGCAGCTTGGCAGGGGGCGGCGGTGAAAAACTGTTTTTT CASSLAGGGGEKLFF TRBD1 TRBJ1-4 TRBV5-8 NA
TGTGCCAGCAGTTTATCCATGGGAACAGGCTTCTATGGCTACACCTTC CASSLSMGTGFYGYTF NA TRBJ1-2 TRBV27 NA
TGTGCCAGCAGCTTTCGGGGCGGGGCTAGCGGGAGGCCTAGCACAGATACGCAGTATTTT CASSFRGGASGRPSTDTQYF TRBD2 TRBJ2-3 TRBV13 once
TGTGCCAGCACTCATCGGGGCTCAGATACGCAGTATTTT CASTHRGSDTQYF NA TRBJ2-3 TRBV11-2 NA
TGTGCCAGCAGTGTACCAGGGAGTGGCTATGGCTACACCTTC CASSVPGSGYGYTF NA TRBJ1-2 TRBV2 NA
TGCGCCAGCAGCCAAGATTATAATCCCCGGGTTAACACTGAAGCTTTCTTT CASSQDYNPRVNTEAFF NA TRBJ1-1 TRBV4-3 NA
TGTGCCAGCAGTCAAGGACTAGCGGGCCCTTACAATGAGCAGTTCTTC CASSQGLAGPYNEQFF TRBD2 TRBJ2-1 TRBV28 NA
TGTGCCAGCAGTTACGGGGTTTGGAACGAGCAGTACTTC CASSYGVWNEQYF NA TRBJ2-7 TRBV6-5 NA
TGTGCCAGTAGTATGCCCGGGACAGGATCCTACGAGCAGTACTTC CASSMPGTGSYEQYF TRBD1 TRBJ2-7 TRBV19 NA
TGTGCCAGCAGCCCTTCTAGCACAGATACGCAGTATTTT CASSPSSTDTQYF NA TRBJ2-3 TRBV5-4 NA
TGCGCCAGCAGCCAGGGACATCGCTCTGGAAACACCATATATTTT CASSQGHRSGNTIYF NA TRBJ1-3 TRBV4-3 NA
TGTGCCAGTAGTATAGGTTCCCCCGCAGGGTTGAACACTGAAGCTTTCTTT CASSIGSPAGLNTEAFF NA TRBJ1-1 TRBV19 NA
TGTGCCAGCAGTTACTTCGGGGGGGGCTCTGGAAACACCATATATTTT CASSYFGGGSGNTIYF NA TRBJ1-3 TRBV6-5 NA
TGTGCCAGCAGCCCGGGATTGCTAGTTGGGGTTCCAGATACGCAGTATTTT CASSPGLLVGVPDTQYF NA TRBJ2-3 TRBV7-2 NA
TGTGCCAGCAGCCCCCCAAGGACTAATGAAAAACTGTTTTTT CASSPPRTNEKLFF NA TRBJ1-4 TRBV7-8 once
TGCGCCAGCAGCCAAACAGGGGCCAGCTCCTACAATGAGCAGTTCTTC CASSQTGASSYNEQFF TRBD1 TRBJ2-1 TRBV4-1 NA
TGTGCCACCAGCAGGACCATGGGTCCCGAGCAGTACTTC CATSRTMGPEQYF NA TRBJ2-7 TRBV15 NA
TGTGCCAGCAGCTCCCGGGACGGTGGAAACACCATATATTTT CASSSRDGGNTIYF NA TRBJ1-3 TRBV7-9 NA
TGTGCCAGCAGCCCGGGGGTCAAGGATGAGCAGTTCTTC CASSPGVKDEQFF NA TRBJ2-1 TRBV11-2 NA
TGTGCCATCAGTGGCGGAGCGGGACGAGAGACCCAGTACTTC CAISGGAGRETQYF TRBD2 TRBJ2-5 TRBV10-3 NA
TGTGCCAGCTCAACCACCCGACTCGAAGAGACCCAGTACTTC CASSTTRLEETQYF NA TRBJ2-5 TRBV18 NA